These 20 T cell receptor beta chains were all obtained from the same sample, sequenced in a study of blood T cell repertoires in COVID-19 (dated by TCRdb to between 2020 and 2021). The library was obtained by the immunoSEQ multiplex PCR assay. Imported from immuneACCESS, the table was reduced by TCRdb to in-frame sequences with V and J called. These copies leave out some clones; in studies compared against another copy, an unresolved V gene accounts for under half, and the cause of the remainder is not known. The sample table shows about 300,000 clones, and around 87% are seen once. The top ten clones comprise approximately 1.5% of the sample. What was sequenced was peripheral blood. Source of these receptors: a woman in her 40s who had recovered from COVID-19.

This clone was seen a single time. The chain has TRBV5-1 and TRBJ1-6; possible D gene TRBD1, 6 bases. CDR3 length equals 15 residues. Deletions cut 0 bases from V and 10 bases from J, with 14 bases between. From germline, CDR1 is SGHRS and CDR2 YFSETQ. The CDR3 DNA follows: TGCGCCAGCAGCTTGGAGGACAGCCGAGAGTCACCCCTCCACTTT. Residues: CASSLEDSRESPLHF.

The V and J genes are TRBV2 and TRBJ1-5; perhaps TRBD1 as D (6 bases). Germline CDR1 reads SNHLY; CDR2 reads FYNNEI. This CDR3 has 15 residues. V lost 2 bases, J lost 6 bases, and 14 bases lay in between. The CDR3 protein is CASSERNQGSQPQHF. The CDR3 DNA sequence: TGTGCCAGCAGTGAACGGAACCAGGGGAGTCAGCCCCAGCATTTT. Supplemented by reference TRBV2 and TRBJ1-5, the full variable domain reads EPEVTQTPSHQVTQMGQEVILRCVPISNHLYFYWYRQILGQKVEFLVSFYNNEISEKSEIFDDQFSVERPDGSNFTLKIRSTKLEDSAMYFCASSERNQGSQPQHFGDGTRLSIL.

CDR3 sequence reads: CASSLVEYWGGEQYF. CDR3 nucleotide sequence: TGCGCCAGCAGCCTGGTCGAATATTGGGGGGGCGAGCAGTACTTC. V gene TRBV5-1 combines with J gene TRBJ2-7; 7 bases align to TRBD2. Germline V lookup: CDR1 SGHRS, CDR2 YFSETQ. The CDR3 runs to 15 residues. The J segment lost 6 bases and the V segment lost 4 bases, leaving 13 bases of the junction unmatched.

The chain recombines TRBV27 with TRBJ1-5; TRBD1 matches at 7 bases. Trimming cost V 4 bases and J 2 bases; bases outside gene matches: 8. CDR3 length: 16 residues. CDR1 is MNHEY and CDR2 is SMNVEV in the germline V gene (reference sequence). The chain's CDR3 is CASSSNRGEGNQPQHF. The CDR3 DNA reads as TGTGCCAGCAGTTCTAACAGGGGCGAGGGCAATCAGCCCCAGCATTTT.

This clone was seen only once. CDR3 DNA sequence: TGTGCCAGCAGCTTAGGTTTCGACAGGGGGGACGAGCAGTACTTC. Translation: CASSLGFDRGDEQYF. The chain joins TRBV7-8 to TRBJ2-7, with 9 bases lining up with TRBD1. The CDR3 consists of 15 residues. V gave up 1 base and J gave up 5 bases; unmatched junction bases: 6. CDR1 is SGHVS, CDR2 FQNEAQ, per germline.

The V and J genes are TRBV7-9 and TRBJ2-7; TRBD1 is a possible D gene (6 bases). Per the germline V gene, CDR1 is SEHNR and CDR2 is FQNEAQ (reference sequence). V lost 5 bases, J lost 3 bases, and 14 bases lay in between. CDR3 length: 14 residues. This CDR3 is CASSPRQDLYEQYF. CDR3 bases: TGTGCCAGCAGCCCGAGACAGGACCTCTACGAGCAGTACTTC.

This clone came up once. The CDR3 region is CASSAGTGLSGGYTF. The DNA for the CDR3 is TGTGCCAGCAGCGCCGGGACAGGGCTTTCGGGTGGCTACACCTTC. The chain combines TRBV11-1 with TRBJ1-2, with 9 nucleotides matching TRBD1. The germline gives CDR1 SGHAT, CDR2 FQDESV (reference sequence). V lost 5 bases and J lost 7; bases outside the gene matches: 11. This CDR3 spans 15 amino acids.

In this sample, this clone turned up a few times. The rearrangement joins TRBV7-2 to TRBJ1-1, with 12 bases aligning to TRBD1. Germline V lookup: CDR1 SGHTA, CDR2 FQGNSA. This CDR3 region has 17 residues. Losses at the gene ends were 2 bases for V and 5 bases for J; bases not matched to a gene: 9. CDR3 sequence: CASSLTGTGGRRTEAFF. The CDR3 DNA follows: TGTGCCAGCAGCTTAACCGGGACAGGGGGCAGGAGGACTGAAGCTTTCTTT. The complete variable domain, with remaining parts taken from reference TRBV7-2 and TRBJ1-1, reads GAGVSQSPSNKVTEKGKDVELRCDPISGHTALYWYRQSLGQGLEFLIYFQGNSAPDKSGLPSDRFSAERTGGSVSTLTIQRTQQEDSAVYLCASSLTGTGGRRTEAFFGQGTRLTVV.

The V gene is TRBV7-2, the J gene TRBJ2-7; 10 bases are a match to TRBD1. Germline CDR1 and CDR2: SGHTA and FQGNSA. V dropped 3 bases and J dropped 4; count of bases not matched to a gene: 3. The CDR3 is 14 residues long. The chain's CDR3 is CASSFGQGDYEQYF. The DNA of the CDR3 is TGTGCCAGCAGCTTCGGACAGGGGGATTACGAGCAGTACTTC.

The genes are TRBV5-8 and TRBJ1-4, with TRBD1 matching over 8 bases. This CDR3 comprises 13 residues. Per germline, CDR1 SGHTS and CDR2 YDEGEE. V gave up 7 bases and J gave up 4 bases; unmatched junction bases: 3. The DNA of the CDR3 is TGTGCCAGCTGCAGGGGGCTTAATGAAAAACTGTTTTTT. Protein: CASCRGLNEKLFF.

V is TRBV30 and J is TRBJ1-4; D might be TRBD1 (6 bases). The CDR3 has 13 residues. V dropped 0 bases and J dropped 8 bases, with 10 bases sitting between them. CDR1 GTSNPN and CDR2 SVGIG come from the germline V gene (reference sequence). The CDR3 spells CAWSVQGWEKLFF. In nucleotides, the CDR3 is TGTGCCTGGAGTGTACAGGGATGGGAAAAACTGTTTTTT.

The J gene is TRBJ1-3, the V gene TRBV7-9; TRBD1 matches at 8 bases. Germline V CDR1 and CDR2: SEHNR, FQNEAQ (reference sequence). After removal of 5 bases from V and 4 bases from J, the junction contained 4 bases not matched to a gene. The CDR3 covers 14 residues. Here the CDR3 DNA reads TGTGCCAGCAGCGTACAGGGGGGCGGAAACACCATATATTTT. Translated: CASSVQGGGNTIYF.

V and J are TRBV30 and TRBJ2-3; D not certain. V lost 5 bases and J lost 2, with 14 bases in between. CDR3 size: 14 residues. Germline V gives CDR1 GTSNPN, CDR2 SVGIG (reference sequence). Here the CDR3 DNA reads TGTGCCTGGGCCCCCGGGTCCTACACAGATACGCAGTATTTT. Translation: CAWAPGSYTDTQYF. The full variable domain, rest sourced from reference TRBV30 and TRBJ2-3, is SQTIHQWPATLVQPVGSPLSLECTVEGTSNPNLYWYRQAAGRGLQLLFYSVGIGQISSEVPQNLSASRPQDRQFILSSKKLLLSDSGFYLCAWAPGSYTDTQYFGPGTRLTVL.

This chain uses TRBV5-6 with TRBJ2-5, with 7 bases lining up with TRBD1. Germline V lookup: CDR1 SGHDT, CDR2 YYEEEE. V was pared by 4 bases and J by 3 bases, with 6 bases of the junction left unmatched. The CDR3 is 14 amino acids. The CDR3 DNA is TGTGCCAGCAGCGACGCCGGGACAGAAGAGACCCAGTACTTC. Protein: CASSDAGTEETQYF.

The chain is built from TRBV30 and TRBJ2-2; 13 positions agree with TRBD2. The CDR3 spans 16 residues. V was clipped by 2 bases and J by 7 bases; unmatched bases: 7. Germline V gives CDR1 GTSNPN, CDR2 SVGIG (reference sequence). CDR3 DNA sequence: TGTGCCTGGAGTCCTGGGACTAGCGGGGTGGACGGGGAGCTGTTTTTT. This gives the protein CAWSPGTSGVDGELFF.

The rearrangement joins TRBV3-1 (or the pseudogene TRBV3-2) to TRBJ1-2, with D perhaps TRBD1 (5 bases). Germline CDR1 and CDR2: LGHDT and YNNKEL (reference sequence). Trimming stripped 1 base from V and 6 bases from J, with 18 bases between. There are 16 residues in the CDR3. The CDR3 sequence: CASSQGKGRRTNGYTF. The CDR3 bases are TGTGCCAGCAGCCAAGGCAAGGGGCGGCGGACTAATGGCTACACCTTC.

The V gene is TRBV5-6, the J gene TRBJ2-1; tentative D call: TRBD2 (6 bases). The V end was cut by 2 bases, the J end by 4 bases, with 13 bases between. CDR3 length: 15 amino acids. Germline V gene sequence: CDR1 SGHDT, CDR2 YYEEEE. The CDR3 reads CASSFFDGGYNEQFF. The CDR3 DNA sequence: TGTGCCAGCAGCTTCTTTGACGGGGGTTACAATGAGCAGTTCTTC.

This clone was counted a few times. This CDR3 reads CAISLGTISTDTQYF. The CDR3, as DNA: TGTGCCATCAGCCTGGGGACAATTAGCACAGATACGCAGTATTTT. The V and J genes are TRBV10-3 and TRBJ2-3, with a tentative D call TRBD1 (6 bases). The germline V and J ends were trimmed by 6 bases and 0 bases, with 13 bases remaining between them. Germline assignment: CDR1 ENHRY and CDR2 SYGVKD. The CDR3 contains 15 residues.

The chain joins TRBV20-1 to TRBJ1-2, with D tentatively TRBD1 (6 bases). The CDR3 totals 12 residues. V shed 6 bases and J shed 7 bases, with 15 bases lying between them. Germline lookup yields CDR1 DFQATT and CDR2 SNEGSKA (reference sequence). CDR3 sequence (DNA): TGCAGTGCCAGTCCTGGGGGGGCTGGCTACACCTTC. Translated: CSASPGGAGYTF.

V is TRBV30 and J is TRBJ1-3; 7 bases are shared with TRBD1. Germline V CDR1 and CDR2: GTSNPN, SVGIG (reference sequence). This CDR3 region has 14 residues. V dropped 5 bases and J dropped 4; count of bases not matched to a gene: 8. CDR3 DNA: TGTGCCTGGGCACAGGGGCAGAACGGAAACACCATATATTTT. This codes for CAWAQGQNGNTIYF.